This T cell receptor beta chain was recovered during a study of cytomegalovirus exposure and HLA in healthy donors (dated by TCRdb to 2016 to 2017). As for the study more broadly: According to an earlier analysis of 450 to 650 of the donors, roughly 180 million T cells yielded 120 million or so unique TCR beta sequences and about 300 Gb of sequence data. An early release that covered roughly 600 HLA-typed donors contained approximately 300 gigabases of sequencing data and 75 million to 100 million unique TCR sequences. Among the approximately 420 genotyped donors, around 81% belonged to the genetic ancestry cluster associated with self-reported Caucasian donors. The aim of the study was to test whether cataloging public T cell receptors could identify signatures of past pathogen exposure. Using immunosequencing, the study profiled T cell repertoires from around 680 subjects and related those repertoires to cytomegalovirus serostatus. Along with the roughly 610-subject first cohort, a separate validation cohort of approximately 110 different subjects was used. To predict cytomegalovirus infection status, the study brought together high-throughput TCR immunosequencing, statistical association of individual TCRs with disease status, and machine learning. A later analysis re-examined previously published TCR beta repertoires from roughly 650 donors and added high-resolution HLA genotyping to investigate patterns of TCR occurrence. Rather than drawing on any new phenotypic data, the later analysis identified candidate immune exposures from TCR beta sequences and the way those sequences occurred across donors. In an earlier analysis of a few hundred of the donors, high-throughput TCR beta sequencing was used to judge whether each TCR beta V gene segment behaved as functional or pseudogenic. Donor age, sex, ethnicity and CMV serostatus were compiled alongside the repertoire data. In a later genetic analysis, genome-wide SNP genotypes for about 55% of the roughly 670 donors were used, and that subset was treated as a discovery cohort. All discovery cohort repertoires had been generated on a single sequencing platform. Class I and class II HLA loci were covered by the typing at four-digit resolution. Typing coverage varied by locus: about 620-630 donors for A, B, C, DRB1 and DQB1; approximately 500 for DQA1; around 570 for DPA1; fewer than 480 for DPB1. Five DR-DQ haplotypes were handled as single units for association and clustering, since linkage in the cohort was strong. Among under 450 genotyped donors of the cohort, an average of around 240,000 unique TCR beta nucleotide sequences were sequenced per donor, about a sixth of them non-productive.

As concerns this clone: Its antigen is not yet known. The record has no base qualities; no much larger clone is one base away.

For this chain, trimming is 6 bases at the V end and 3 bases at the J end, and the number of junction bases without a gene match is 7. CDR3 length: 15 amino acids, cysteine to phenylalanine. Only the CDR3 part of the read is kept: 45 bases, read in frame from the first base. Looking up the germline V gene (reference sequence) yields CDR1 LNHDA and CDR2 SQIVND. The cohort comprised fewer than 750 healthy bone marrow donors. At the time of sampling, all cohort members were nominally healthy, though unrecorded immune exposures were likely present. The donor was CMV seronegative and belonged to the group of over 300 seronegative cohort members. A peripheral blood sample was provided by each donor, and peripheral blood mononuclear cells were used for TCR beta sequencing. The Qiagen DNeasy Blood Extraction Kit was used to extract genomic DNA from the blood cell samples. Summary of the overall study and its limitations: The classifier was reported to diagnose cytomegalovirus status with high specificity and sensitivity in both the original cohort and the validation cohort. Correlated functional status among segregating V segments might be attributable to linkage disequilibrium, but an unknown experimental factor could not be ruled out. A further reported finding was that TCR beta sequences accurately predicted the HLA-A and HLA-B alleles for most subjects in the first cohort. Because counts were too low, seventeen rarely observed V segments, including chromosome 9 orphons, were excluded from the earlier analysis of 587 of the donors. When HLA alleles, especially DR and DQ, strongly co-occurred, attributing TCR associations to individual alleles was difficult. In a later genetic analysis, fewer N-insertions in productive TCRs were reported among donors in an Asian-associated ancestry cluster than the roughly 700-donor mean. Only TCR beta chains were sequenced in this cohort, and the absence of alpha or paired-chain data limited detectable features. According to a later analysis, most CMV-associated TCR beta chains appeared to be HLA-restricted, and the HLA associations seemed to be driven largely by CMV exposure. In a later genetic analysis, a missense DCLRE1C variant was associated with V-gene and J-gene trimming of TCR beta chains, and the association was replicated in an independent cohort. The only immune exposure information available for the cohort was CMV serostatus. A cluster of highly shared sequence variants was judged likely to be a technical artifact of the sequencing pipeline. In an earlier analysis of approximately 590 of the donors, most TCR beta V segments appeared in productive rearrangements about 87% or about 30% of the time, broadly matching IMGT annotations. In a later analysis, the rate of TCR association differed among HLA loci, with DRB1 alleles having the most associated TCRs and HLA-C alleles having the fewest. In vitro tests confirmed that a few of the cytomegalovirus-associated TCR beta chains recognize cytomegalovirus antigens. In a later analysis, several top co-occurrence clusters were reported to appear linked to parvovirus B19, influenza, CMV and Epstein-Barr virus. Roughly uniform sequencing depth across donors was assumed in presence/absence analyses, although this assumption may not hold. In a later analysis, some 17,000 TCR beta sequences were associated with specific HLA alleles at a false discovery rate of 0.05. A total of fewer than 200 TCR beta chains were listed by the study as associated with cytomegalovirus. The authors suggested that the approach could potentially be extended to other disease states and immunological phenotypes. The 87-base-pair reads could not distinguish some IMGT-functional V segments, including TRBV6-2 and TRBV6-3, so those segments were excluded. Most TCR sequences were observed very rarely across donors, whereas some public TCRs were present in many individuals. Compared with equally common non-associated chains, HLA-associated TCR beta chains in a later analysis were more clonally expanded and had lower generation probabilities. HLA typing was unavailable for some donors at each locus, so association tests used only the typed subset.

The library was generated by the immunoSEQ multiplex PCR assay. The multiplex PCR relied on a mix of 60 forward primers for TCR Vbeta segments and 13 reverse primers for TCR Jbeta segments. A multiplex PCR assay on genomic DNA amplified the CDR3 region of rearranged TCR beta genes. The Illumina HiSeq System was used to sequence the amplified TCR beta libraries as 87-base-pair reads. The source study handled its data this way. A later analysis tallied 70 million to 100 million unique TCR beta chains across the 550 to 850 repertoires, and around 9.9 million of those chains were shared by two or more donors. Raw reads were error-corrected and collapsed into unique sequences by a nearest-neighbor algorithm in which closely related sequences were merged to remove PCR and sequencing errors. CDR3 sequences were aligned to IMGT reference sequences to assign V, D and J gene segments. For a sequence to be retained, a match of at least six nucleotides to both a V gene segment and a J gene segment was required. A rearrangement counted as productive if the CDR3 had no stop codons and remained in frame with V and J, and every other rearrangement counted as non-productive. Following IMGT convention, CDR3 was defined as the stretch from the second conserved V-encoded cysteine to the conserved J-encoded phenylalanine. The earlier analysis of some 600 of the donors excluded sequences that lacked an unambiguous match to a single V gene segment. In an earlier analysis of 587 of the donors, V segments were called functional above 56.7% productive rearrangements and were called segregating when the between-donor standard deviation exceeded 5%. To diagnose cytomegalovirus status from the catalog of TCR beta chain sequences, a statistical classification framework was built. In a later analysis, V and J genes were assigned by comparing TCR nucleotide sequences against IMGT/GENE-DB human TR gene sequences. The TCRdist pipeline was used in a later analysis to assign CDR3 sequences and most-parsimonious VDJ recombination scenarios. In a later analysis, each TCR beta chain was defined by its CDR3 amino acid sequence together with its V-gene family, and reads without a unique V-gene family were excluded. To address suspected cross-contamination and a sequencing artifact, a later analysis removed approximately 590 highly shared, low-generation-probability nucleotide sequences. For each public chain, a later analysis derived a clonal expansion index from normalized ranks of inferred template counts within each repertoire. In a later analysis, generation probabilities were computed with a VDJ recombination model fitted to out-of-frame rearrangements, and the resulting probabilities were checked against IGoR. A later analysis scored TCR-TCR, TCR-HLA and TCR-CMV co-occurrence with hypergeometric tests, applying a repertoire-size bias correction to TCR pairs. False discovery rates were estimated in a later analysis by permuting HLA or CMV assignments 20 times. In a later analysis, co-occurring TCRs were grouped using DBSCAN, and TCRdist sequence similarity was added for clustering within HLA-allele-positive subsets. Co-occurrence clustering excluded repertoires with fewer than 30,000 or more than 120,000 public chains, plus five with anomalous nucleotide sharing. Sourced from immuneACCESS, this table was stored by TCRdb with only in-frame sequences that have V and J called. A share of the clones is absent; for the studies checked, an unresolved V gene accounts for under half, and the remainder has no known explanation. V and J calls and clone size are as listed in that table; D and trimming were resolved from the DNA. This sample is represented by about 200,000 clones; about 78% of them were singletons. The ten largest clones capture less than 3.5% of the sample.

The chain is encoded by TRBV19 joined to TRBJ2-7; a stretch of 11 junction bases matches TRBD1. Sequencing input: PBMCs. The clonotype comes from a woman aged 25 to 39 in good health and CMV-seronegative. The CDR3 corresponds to CASRTGTGGIYEQYF. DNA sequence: TGTGCCAGTAGAACCGGGACAGGGGGAATCTACGAGCAGTACTTC.